This T cell receptor (beta chain) was retrieved from a study of blood T cell repertoires in COVID-19. Study in general: Nucleic acid was either cDNA or gDNA, and it came from T cells, B-cell-depleted T cells, or PBMCs.

Sequencing was performed with immunoSEQ multiplex PCR; in TCRdb, only in-frame clones are kept and a portion is missing. This sample has about 230,000 clones, with 86% found just once. Trimming removed 6 bases from V and 9 bases from J, with 18 bases in between. Germline assignment: CDR1 MDHEN and CDR2 SYDVKM. This CDR3 has 14 residues. The study drew participants aged about 18 to 95 years from approximately 25 US areas. Participant-reported clinical history was the basis for cohort assignment. Cohort 3 donors counted as recovered after two negative PCRs, clearance, or resolved symptoms. The sequence was obtained from a man younger than 35 who had recovered from COVID-19. The specimen was PBMCs or T cells enriched from blood (not recorded which). The chain is built from TRBV28 and TRBJ2-1; a weak D match, TRBD1 (6 bases). The CDR3 DNA sequence: TGTGCCAGCAGCTTGCGGAGACAGGCCGCTGAGCAGTTCTTC. Its translation is CASSLRRQAAEQFF.